This TCR beta chain came from a study of cytomegalovirus exposure and HLA in healthy donors. Separate from the approximately 700-subject first cohort was the roughly 120-subject validation cohort, to which the donors belonged. Note on this clone: The antigen is undetermined.

Germline assignment: CDR1 MNHEY and CDR2 SMNVEV (reference sequence). The CDR3 is 16 residues long. J was trimmed by 3 bases and V by 6 bases; bases with no gene match: 10. Data came from immunoSEQ multiplex PCR; TCRdb stores just in-frame clones and leaves some out. The sample includes approximately 300,000 clones, roughly 88% of them seen just once. Overall study results and limits: For cytomegalovirus status, the classifier reportedly gave diagnoses with high specificity and sensitivity. TCR sequences were mostly rare, though some public TCRs occurred in many donors.

This receptor was taken from a woman under 30 in good health and CMV-seronegative. Specimen: PBMCs. V usage is TRBV27 and J usage is TRBJ2-1, with 8 bases fitting TRBD2. The CDR3 protein is CASSYRAGAFYNEQFF. The CDR3 DNA follows: TGTGCCAGCAGCTACCGAGCGGGAGCGTTCTACAATGAGCAGTTCTTC.